The entry that follows covers one T cell receptor (beta chain) sequence. Its antigen specificity is not known. Within one base of it there is no much larger clone, and no base qualities were kept. The CDR3 holds 14 amino acids from the cysteine to the phenylalanine. Here the CDR3 DNA is all that survives: 42 bases in frame from base 1. For this chain, trimming is 5 bases at the V end and 3 bases at the J end, and the number of junction bases without a gene match is 6. From the germline V gene, CDR1 is SNHLY and CDR2 is FYNNEI. The record originates from a study of Ad26.COV2.S vaccination and SARS-CoV-2 variants (dated by TCRdb to the early 2020s). Turning to the overall study: Vaccine-arm donors came from COV1001, a multicentre, randomized, double-blind, placebo-controlled phase I-IIa trial of Ad26.COV2.S in healthy adults. A total of around 32 samples were included in the TCR-sequenced set, comprising roughly 20 Ad26.COV2.S vaccine recipients, 5 placebo recipients and 8 SARS-CoV-2 convalescent individuals. Trial participants were randomized into five groups of five: low-dose or high-dose Ad26.COV2.S given once or twice, or placebo on both occasions. TCRbeta repertoire sequencing was used to assess the specificity and breadth of SARS-CoV-2-reactive T cell receptors after Ad26.COV2.S vaccination. Ad26.COV2.S was given intramuscularly at 5x10^10 or 1x10^11 viral particles, as a single shot or as two shots 56 days apart. Investigators did not know the trial group allocation while performing experiments and assessing outcomes. Overall results and qualifications from the work: The authors noted that the TCR breadth and depth analyses may have underestimated total T cell responses. Substantial breadth of spike-specific CD8+ and CD4+ T cell responses was reported after vaccination. The study was not powered for comparison of responses between vaccine doses or regimens. Higher spike-specific TCR breadth was observed in Ad26.COV2.S recipients than in placebo recipients (P = 0.0014). Vaccine and placebo recipients had similar non-spike TCR breadth, a finding consistent with the vaccine containing only spike.

Interpreted using the paper, the treatment or condition label stands for: roughly 19 received Ad26.COV2.S at low or high dose, single or two shots; several received placebo; per-sample allocation not given. For vaccine and placebo recipients, the sequenced repertoires came from samples collected on day 63 after the first injection. In Cohort 1b, around 23 adults aged 18-55 years were enrolled at a single site in Boston, USA, between 29 July and 7 August 2020. As a vaccine, Ad26.COV2.S was a replication-incompetent adenovirus type 26 vector that expressed a prefusion-stabilized SARS-CoV-2 spike protein derived from the original Wuhan strain. The immunoSEQ Assay was the method used to sequence TCRbeta CDR3 regions. After extraction, genomic DNA underwent amplification by bias-controlled multiplex PCR, followed by high-throughput sequencing. The authors processed their data as follows. To quantify the absolute abundance of every unique TCRbeta CDR3 region, sequences were collapsed and filtered. T cell fraction was estimated by normalizing TCRbeta template counts to usable DNA, with usable DNA measured through amplification of reference genes found in all nucleated cells. Repertoire TCRs were annotated as SARS-CoV-2-specific when V gene, CDR3 amino acid sequence and J gene were exactly matched to a known reactive TCR set. The reference SARS-CoV-2 TCR set was derived from MIRA and filtered for enrichment in COVID-19-positive ImmuneCODE repertoires, a step that removed public or cross-reactive TCRs. Based on the MIRA antigens, annotated TCRs were further analysed at the level of specific ORF or position within ORF. Breadth was defined as the number of annotated unique rearrangements divided by the total number of unique productive rearrangements, and depth was defined as the summed frequency of the annotated unique rearrangements. TCR breadth was compared between groups using two-sided Wilcoxon rank-sum tests. TCRdb's version of the immuneACCESS table is confined to in-frame rearrangements and falls short of the full clone set. An unresolved V gene accounts for under half of the shortfall where checked; the remainder is of unknown origin. V, J and clone size are those of that table, while D and trimming were read from the DNA. For this sample the table gives 350,000 to 500,000 clones, of which 75% to 90% were detected only once. The top ten clonotypes cover approximately 2.5% of the sample.

This receptor was identified in a person between 18 and 60 years old who received the Ad26.COV2.S COVID-19 vaccine or a placebo. Recombination linked TRBV2 to TRBJ1-2; TRBD1 fits 7 bases in the junction. The sequences come from peripheral blood, collected in a trial of Ad26.COV2.S vaccine versus placebo. The CDR3 sequence is CASSLTQGDYGYTF. The sequence in DNA is TGTGCCAGCAGTCTCACGCAGGGGGACTATGGCTACACCTTC.